This T cell receptor beta chain originates from a study of blood T cell repertoires in COVID-19. Sequenced by immunoSEQ multiplex PCR; TCRdb stores in-frame clones only, minus some. This sample yields about 140,000 clones, of which 75% to 90% are seen a single time; less than 5% belongs to the top ten. V lost 2 bases to trimming and J lost 2 bases, with 13 bases between them. Germline V CDR1 and CDR2: KGHSH, LQKENI. CDR3 length: 17 amino acids. Specimen: peripheral blood. The genes are TRBV18 and TRBJ2-6; D may be TRBD1 (6 bases). The sequence was obtained from a woman over 75 with acute or convalescent COVID-19. CDR3 in DNA: TGTGCCAGCTCACCAAATCAGGGGAGAGCTGGGGCCAACGTCCTGACTTTC. It codes for CASSPNQGRAGANVLTF.